This entry lists 16 T cell receptor beta chains sequenced from one sample in a study of graft-versus-host responses after intestinal transplantation. Here immunoSEQ multiplex PCR was the method, and the copy in TCRdb shows in-frame clones only, minus some. The sample includes 20,000 to 25,000 clones, around 94% of them seen just once. The sequencing used PBMCs, collected 156 days after intestinal transplant. All receptors come from a human patient who received an intestinal transplant, so some T cells may come from the graft donor.

V is TRBV4-2 and J is TRBJ1-5; D unclear. CDR1 LGHNA and CDR2 YNFKEQ come from the germline V gene. V was cut by 0 bases and J by 3 bases, with 15 bases left in between. This CDR3 has 17 amino acids. The CDR3 nucleotides are TGTGCCAGCAGCCAAGAAGGGCCGGGAAGAATCAATCAGCCCCAGCATTTT. Encoded protein: CASSQEGPGRINQPQHF.

The V call is TRBV4-1, the J call TRBJ2-5; no definite D call. V lost 0 bases and J 4 bases, leaving 6 bases between the germline ends. The germline CDR1 and CDR2 sequences are MGHRA and YSYEKL. The CDR3 runs 13 residues. The CDR3 DNA is TGCGCCAGCAGCCAAGATCGGCTAGAGACCCAGTACTTC. It encodes CASSQDRLETQYF.

The chain recombines TRBV19 with TRBJ1-1, with D unresolved. The V gene's germline CDR1 is LNHDA and CDR2 SQIVND (reference sequence). This CDR3 has 13 amino acids. The V and J ends lost 5 bases and 5 bases respectively, with 12 bases between them. This CDR3 is CASSPQGLTEAFF. DNA for the CDR3: TGTGCCAGTAGTCCCCAAGGTTTGACTGAAGCTTTCTTT. The full variable domain, with the rest looked up from reference TRBV19 and TRBJ1-1, is DGGITQSPKYLFRKEGQNVTLSCEQNLNHDAMYWYRQDPGQGLRLIYYSQIVNDFQKGDIAEGYSVSREKKESFPLTVTSAQKNPTAFYLCASSPQGLTEAFFGQGTRLTVV.

The V and J genes are TRBV4-3 and TRBJ2-1, with D uncertain. Trimming removed 2 bases at V and 6 bases at J, with 8 bases between. CDR3 length equals 13 residues. CDR1 is LGHNA, CDR2 YSLEER, per germline. The CDR3 here is CASSQYIGNEQFF. The CDR3 nucleotides read TGCGCCAGCAGCCAATACATCGGCAATGAGCAGTTCTTC.

V and J are TRBV6-5 and TRBJ2-7; 11 bases are shared with TRBD2. V lost 4 bases to trimming and J lost 6 bases; unmatched junction nucleotides: 2. The CDR3 runs to 13 residues. The germline CDR1 and CDR2 sequences are MNHEY and SVGAGI. CDR3 residues: CASSLAGGLEQYF. In nucleotides, the CDR3 is TGTGCCAGCAGTTTAGCGGGAGGGCTCGAGCAGTACTTC.

The rearrangement uses TRBV7-3 and TRBJ2-1; 7 bases fit TRBD2. With 0 bases clipped from V and 7 bases from J, the junction kept 6 bases outside the gene matches. The germline V gene encodes CDR1 SGHTA and CDR2 FQGTGA. The CDR3 covers 15 residues. The CDR3 here is CASSLTLAPLNEQFF. CDR3 in DNA: TGTGCCAGCAGCTTAACACTAGCGCCTCTTAATGAGCAGTTCTTC.

There are a few counts of this clone. This chain connects TRBV6-6 to TRBJ1-3; D uncertain. The CDR3 is made up of 13 amino acids. Between the trimmed V and J ends, which lost 0 bases and 4 bases, there was a span of 4 bases. The germline gives CDR1 MNHNY, CDR2 SVGAGI (reference sequence). The CDR3 DNA follows: TGTGCCAGCAGTTACTCGGGGGGAAACACCATATATTTT. The encoded protein is CASSYSGGNTIYF.

J is TRBJ1-2 and V is TRBV27; D remains ambiguous. CDR1 is MNHEY and CDR2 is SMNVEV in the germline V gene (reference sequence). The CDR3 is made up of 13 amino acids. Trimming pared 2 bases from V and 2 bases from J, leaving 6 bases between. Written as DNA, the CDR3 is TGTGCCAGCAGTTTACGGGAGAACTATGGCTACACCTTC. The encoded protein is CASSLRENYGYTF.

CDR3 sequence reads: CASIREIGTEAFF. The CDR3, as DNA: TGTGCCAGCATTCGGGAAATCGGCACTGAAGCTTTCTTT. The gene calls are TRBV13 and TRBJ1-1; D unresolved. The germline V gene encodes CDR1 PRHDT and CDR2 FYEKMQ (reference sequence). This CDR3 comprises 13 residues. V dropped 7 bases and J dropped 4 bases, with 13 bases sitting between them.

CDR3 in amino acids: CASSQGFLAQSTDTQYF. CDR3 nucleotides: TGCGCCAGCAGCCAAGGATTTCTAGCGCAAAGCACAGATACGCAGTATTTT. The chain links TRBV4-1 to TRBJ2-3; tentatively, D is TRBD2 (6 bases). CDR1 MGHRA and CDR2 YSYEKL come from the germline V gene. V was shortened by 1 base and J by 0 bases, with 14 bases between the two germline ends. This CDR3 comprises 17 residues.

This clone was detected once. The chain is built from TRBV2 and TRBJ1-1; D is undetermined. This CDR3 region has 12 residues. V was shortened by 4 bases and J by 6 bases, with 9 bases between the two germline ends. Germline CDR1 and CDR2: SNHLY and FYNNEI. CDR3 coding DNA: TGTGCCAGCAGTGTTACGCCAGCTGAAGCTTTCTTT. Amino acids: CASSVTPAEAFF.

The CDR3 bases are TGCGCCAGCAGACCCGACAGCCTGAACACCGGGGAGCTGTTTTTT. This encodes CASRPDSLNTGELFF. The chain is built from TRBV5-1 and TRBJ2-2; TRBD1 might be the D (5 bases). The CDR3 sequence is 15 residues long. Trimming cost V 5 bases and J 1 base, with 12 bases left between them. Germline CDR1 is SGHRS and CDR2 is YFSETQ.

The chain is built from TRBV10-3 and TRBJ1-5; 9 positions match TRBD1. CDR3 length equals 15 residues. Germline V gives CDR1 ENHRY, CDR2 SYGVKD. Unmatched junction bases numbered 12, after V lost 10 bases and J lost 5 bases. The DNA for the CDR3 is TGTGCCACGGACCGGGACAGGGCCCACCATCAGCCCCAGCATTTT. Translation: CATDRDRAHHQPQHF.

This chain joins TRBV30 and TRBJ2-4; possibly TRBD1 for D (5 bases). The V end lost 0 bases, the J end lost 8 bases, and 14 bases lay between the germline ends. The CDR3 loop spans 14 amino acids. Germline CDR1 reads GTSNPN; CDR2 reads SVGIG (reference sequence). The CDR3 sequence is CAWSVSSGRDIQYF. For the CDR3, the DNA is TGTGCCTGGAGTGTTTCAAGTGGCAGGGACATTCAGTACTTC.

The chain carries TRBV7-9 and TRBJ2-1; 9 positions agree with TRBD2. CDR1 is SEHNR, CDR2 FQNEAQ, per germline (reference sequence). CDR3 length: 15 residues. J gave up 4 bases and V 4 bases, and 5 bases lay outside the gene matches. The CDR3 reads CASSSGTSPYNEQFF. Written as DNA, the CDR3 is TGTGCCAGCAGCTCCGGGACTAGCCCTTACAATGAGCAGTTCTTC.

This chain joins TRBV5-1 and TRBJ2-2; D possibly corresponds to TRBD2 (5 bases). Germline values: CDR1 SGHRS, CDR2 YFSETQ. V lost 0 bases, J lost 5 bases, and 8 bases lay in between. This CDR3 is 14 amino acids long. The DNA for the CDR3 is TGCGCCAGCAGCTTGGTTGCGGGTACCGGGGAGCTGTTTTTT. Encoded protein: CASSLVAGTGELFF.